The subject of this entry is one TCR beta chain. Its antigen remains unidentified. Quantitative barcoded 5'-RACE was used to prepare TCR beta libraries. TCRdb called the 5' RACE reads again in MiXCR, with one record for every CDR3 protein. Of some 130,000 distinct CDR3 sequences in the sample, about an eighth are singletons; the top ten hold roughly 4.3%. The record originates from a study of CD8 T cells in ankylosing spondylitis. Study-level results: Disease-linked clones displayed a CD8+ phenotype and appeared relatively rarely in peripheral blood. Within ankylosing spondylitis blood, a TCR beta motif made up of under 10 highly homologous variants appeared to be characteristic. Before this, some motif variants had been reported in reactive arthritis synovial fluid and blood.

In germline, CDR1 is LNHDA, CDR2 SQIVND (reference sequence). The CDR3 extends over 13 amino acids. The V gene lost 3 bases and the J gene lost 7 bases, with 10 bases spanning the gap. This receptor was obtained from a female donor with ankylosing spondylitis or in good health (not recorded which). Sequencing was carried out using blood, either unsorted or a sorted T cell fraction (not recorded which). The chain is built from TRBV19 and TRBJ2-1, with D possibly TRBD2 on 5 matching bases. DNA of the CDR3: TGTGCCAGTAGTATCAGCGGCGCGAATGAGCAGTTCTTC. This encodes CASSISGANEQFF.